These 22 T cell receptor beta chains were sequenced from one sample in a study of response to subunit inactivated influenza vaccine. TCRdb called the RT-PCR reads again in MiXCR, with one record for every CDR3 protein. This sample carries under 950,000 distinct CDR3 sequences, 21% of them seen once, and the ten largest clones take 10% to 13%. The material sequenced was PBMCs from blood, taken approximately 5 days after vaccination. The receptors derive from a man over 45 who received an inactivated influenza vaccine.

The table lists this clonotype with a few counts. This rearrangement joins TRBV5-1 to TRBJ1-1; 7 bases align to TRBD1. Germline-derived CDR1 and CDR2 are SGHRS and YFSETQ. The CDR3 sequence is 15 residues long. V trimming: 1 base; J trimming: 6 bases; junction bases outside the gene matches: 9. In DNA form, the CDR3 reads TGCGCCAGCAGCTTGAGGGTACAGGGGAGGGCTGAAGCTTTCTTT. This gives the protein CASSLRVQGRAEAFF.

V usage is TRBV2 and J usage is TRBJ2-1; D unclear. This CDR3 has 12 amino acids. V dropped 4 bases and J dropped 7 bases, with 8 bases sitting between them. Germline V lookup: CDR1 SNHLY, CDR2 FYNNEI. The CDR3 region has the DNA TGTGCCAGCAGTGTCTCGCGTAATGAGCAGTTCTTC. It translates to CASSVSRNEQFF.

This clonotype was seen repeatedly, ten times or more. The chain has TRBV12-3 or TRBV12-4 and TRBJ2-2, with D possibly TRBD2 on 6 matching bases. Trimming left V 6 bases short and J 7 bases short, with 9 bases between. The CDR3 is made up of 12 amino acids. Here the CDR3 DNA reads TGTGCCAGCAGCCGGGGGAACGGGGAGCTGTTTTTT. The encoded protein is CASSRGNGELFF.

This clonotype appeared a few times. The V gene is TRBV7-8, the J gene TRBJ2-7; D gene ambiguous. This CDR3 contains 15 residues. The ends were cut back, 5 bases at V and 0 bases at J, with 14 bases in the middle. The germline V gene has CDR1 SGHVS and CDR2 FQNEAQ. CDR3 protein: CASSARRWVSYEQYF. In DNA, the CDR3 is TGTGCCAGCAGCGCGAGACGCTGGGTCTCCTACGAGCAGTACTTC.

This clonotype was found a few times. V is TRBV11-2 and J is TRBJ1-2, with D unclear. CDR3 length: 14 amino acids. V was cut by 3 bases and J by 8 bases, with 16 bases left in between. CDR1 is SGHAT and CDR2 is FQNNGV in the germline V gene. This CDR3 is CASSFSGDTGGYTF. In DNA form, the CDR3 reads TGTGCCAGCAGCTTTTCTGGAGATACGGGAGGCTACACCTTC.

The chain joins TRBV20-1 to TRBJ2-3; D is unresolved. CDR1 DFQATT and CDR2 SNEGSKA come from the germline V gene (reference sequence). V lost 6 bases and J lost 2, with 18 bases in between. This CDR3 spans 15 amino acids. CDR3: CSAPLAVIDTDTQYF. The CDR3 DNA sequence: TGCAGTGCACCTCTGGCGGTGATTGACACAGATACGCAGTATTTT.

This clonotype was found a few times. This chain joins TRBV12-3 or TRBV12-4 and TRBJ2-1, with 7 bases matching TRBD2. This CDR3 comprises 16 residues. The ends lost 3 bases at V and 5 bases at J; junction bases unmatched: 10. CDR3: CASSFPGGTDHNEQFF. In nucleotides, the CDR3 is TGTGCCAGCAGTTTCCCCGGGGGGACGGACCACAATGAGCAGTTCTTC.

The table lists this clonotype with a few counts. This chain joins TRBV20-1 and TRBJ2-7, with 9 bases fitting TRBD1. This CDR3 is built from 14 residues. With 5 bases clipped from V and 5 bases from J, the junction kept 10 bases outside the gene matches. Germline V gives CDR1 DFQATT, CDR2 SNEGSKA (reference sequence). The CDR3 DNA reads TGCAGTGCTCCTATGTACAGGGGGCTGGACGAGCAGTACTTC. It encodes CSAPMYRGLDEQYF.

The V gene is TRBV3-1, the J gene TRBJ2-1; D unclear. The CDR3 extends over 11 amino acids. Trimming shortened V by 0 bases and J by 12 bases, and 6 bases separated the two germline ends. CDR1 and CDR2 from the germline V gene are LGHDT and YNNKEL (reference sequence). The CDR3 coding sequence is TGTGCCAGCAGCCAAGATCAAGCGCAGTTCTTC. Protein product: CASSQDQAQFF.

This clonotype came up a few times. This chain connects TRBV21-1 to TRBJ1-2. TRBV21-1 is shown as a pseudogene. The CDR3 consists of 17 residues. Here the CDR3 DNA reads TGTGCCAGCAGCAAAATGGCTAAGACAGGGACTAGGGGTGGCTACACCTTC. Translated, it gives CASSKMAKTGTRGGYTF.

This clonotype was seen a few times. The chain employs TRBV7-9 and TRBJ1-5; the D gene is possibly TRBD1 (5 bases). Trimming removed 5 bases at V and 5 bases at J, with 10 bases between. Per germline, CDR1 SEHNR and CDR2 FQNEAQ (reference sequence). The CDR3 spans 13 residues. CDR3 sequence reads: CASSRDGDQPQHF. CDR3 nucleotide sequence: TGTGCCAGCAGCCGGGACGGCGATCAGCCCCAGCATTTT.

This clonotype is a singleton in its sample. V is TRBV4-1 and J is TRBJ2-7; D is possibly TRBD1 (5 bases). The V gene's germline CDR1 is MGHRA and CDR2 YSYEKL. There are 15 residues in the CDR3. Trimming removed 1 base from V and 3 bases from J, with 13 bases in between. The CDR3 bases are TGCGCCAGCAGCCAAGGCGTGGCAGGGCGCTACGAGCAGTACTTC. Its protein product is CASSQGVAGRYEQYF.

The V gene is TRBV7-6, the J gene TRBJ2-5, with 12 bases identical to TRBD2. The V gene's germline CDR1 is SGHVS and CDR2 FNYEAQ. This CDR3 has 16 amino acids. Trimming at V came to 5 bases and at J to 2 bases, leaving 6 bases not matched to a gene. CDR3 residues: CASSTSLAGGQETQYF. The CDR3, as DNA: TGTGCCAGCAGCACCTCCCTAGCGGGAGGGCAAGAGACCCAGTACTTC.

The sample holds many counts of this clonotype. The chain joins TRBV7-2 to TRBJ2-7, with a tentative D call TRBD2 (5 bases). CDR3 length equals 13 residues. Germline V CDR1 and CDR2: SGHTA, FQGNSA. Between the trimmed V and J ends, which lost 3 bases and 2 bases, there was a span of 8 bases. Here the CDR3 reads CASSFGVTYEQYF. In DNA form, the CDR3 reads TGTGCCAGCAGCTTCGGGGTTACCTACGAGCAGTACTTC.

The table lists this clonotype with a few counts. This chain joins TRBV3-1 and TRBJ1-1; TRBD1 agrees at 8 bases. Trimming cost V 1 base and J 5 bases; bases outside gene matches: 3. The CDR3 sequence is 14 residues long. Germline V gene data show CDR1 as LGHDT and CDR2 as YNNKEL (reference sequence). The CDR3 coding sequence is TGTGCCAGCAGCCAAGCCAGGGGGCGGACTGAAGCTTTCTTT. It yields the protein CASSQARGRTEAFF.

This clonotype was counted only a few times. The genes are TRBV11-2 and TRBJ2-7, with 11 positions matching TRBD2. Looked up from germline, CDR1 is SGHAT and CDR2 is FQNNGV. Trimming removed 1 base from V and 7 bases from J; junction bases left unmatched: 12. The CDR3 has 17 residues. The CDR3 DNA is TGTGCCAGCAGCTTAGGGGCTAGCGGGAGGCCTCCGTCTGAGCAGTACTTC. This sequence encodes CASSLGASGRPPSEQYF. The full variable domain, its missing parts supplied by reference TRBV11-2 and TRBJ2-7, is EAGVAQSPRYKIIEKRQSVAFWCNPISGHATLYWYQQILGQGPKLLIQFQNNGVVDDSQLPKDRFSAERLKGVDSTLKIQPAKLEDSAVYLCASSLGASGRPPSEQYFGPGTRLTVT.

There are a few counts of this clonotype. The chain uses TRBV20-1 and TRBJ1-1, with D perhaps TRBD1 (5 bases). Germline lookup yields CDR1 DFQATT and CDR2 SNEGSKA (reference sequence). The CDR3 has 15 residues. Trimming took 2 bases from V and 4 from J, leaving 17 bases between them. This chain's CDR3 is CSARRPQGGGTEAFF. The CDR3 DNA sequence: TGCAGTGCTAGACGACCCCAGGGTGGAGGCACTGAAGCTTTCTTT.

The J gene is TRBJ2-1, the V gene TRBV13, with 14 positions matching TRBD2. The CDR3 extends over 17 amino acids. The ends lost 4 bases at V and 4 bases at J; junction bases unmatched: 6. In germline, CDR1 is PRHDT, CDR2 FYEKMQ (reference sequence). The chain's CDR3 is CASSSGLAGVLYNEQFF. The CDR3 nucleotides are TGTGCCAGCAGCTCGGGACTAGCGGGAGTTTTGTACAATGAGCAGTTCTTC.

Of note for this clonotype: Given a much more abundant clone one base away, this may be a read error. J is TRBJ2-5 and V is TRBV15, with D perhaps TRBD2 (5 bases). This CDR3 has 15 residues. The V end was cut by 1 base, the J end by 5 bases, with 14 bases between. Germline CDR1 is LNHNV and CDR2 is YYDKDF (reference sequence). The CDR3 coding sequence is TGTGCCACCAGCAGAGGGGCGGGTTACAGCGAGACCCAGTACTTC. Encoded protein: CATSRGAGYSETQYF.

This clonotype was observed a few times. The chain joins TRBV6-4 to TRBJ2-1; D is perhaps TRBD1 (8 bases). The CDR3 is 13 residues long. The V gene's germline CDR1 is MRHNA and CDR2 SNTAGT. The ends were cut back, 5 bases at V and 6 bases at J, with 11 bases in the middle. CDR3 sequence reads: CASSTGGANEQFF. DNA of the CDR3: TGTGCCAGCAGTACAGGGGGGGCCAATGAGCAGTTCTTC.

V is TRBV6-1 and J is TRBJ2-1; 12 bases are a match to TRBD2. J gave up 9 bases and V 5 bases, and 8 bases lay outside the gene matches. This CDR3 has 15 amino acids. Germline V gives CDR1 MNHNS, CDR2 SASEGT. This chain's CDR3 is CASSTSLAGGVEQFF. The DNA of the CDR3 is TGTGCCAGCAGTACCTCTCTAGCGGGAGGGGTTGAGCAGTTCTTC.

This chain joins TRBV29-1 and TRBJ2-1; no reliable D call. Germline values: CDR1 SQVTM, CDR2 ANQGSEA. CDR3 length: 15 residues. V gave up 2 bases and J gave up 3 bases, with 14 bases separating them. DNA of the CDR3: TGCAGCGTTGAATCCTCGCCGGGCTTCTACAATGAGCAGTTCTTC. Translating gives CSVESSPGFYNEQFF.